The 5 T cell receptor beta chains presented below share a single source sample, sequenced in a study of blood T cells in healthy people across ages. Next came a second PCR, run for about 6 to 12 cycles, which used a sample-barcoded 5' primer along with a J-beta primer mix. A single record per CDR3 protein comes from TCRdb applying MiXCR to the 5' RACE reads. The table has 1.4 million or so distinct CDR3 sequences, 35% to 45% seen once. The sample consisted of blood. The source of these receptors is a woman younger than 30 in good health.

As concerns this clonotype: A junction end diverges from the germline sequence, so it may reflect a read error. The chain uses TRBV27 and TRBJ1-2; D gene ambiguous. The CDR3 has 13 amino acids. Germline assignment: CDR1 MNHEY and CDR2 SMNVEV (reference sequence). CDR3 nucleotides: TGTGCCAGCAGTGTATCGTCGGGGTATGGCTACACCTTC. This sequence encodes CASSVSSGYGYTF.

This rearrangement joins TRBV7-9 to TRBJ2-3; 7 nucleotides agree with TRBD2. The ends lost 2 bases at V and 8 bases at J; junction bases unmatched: 19. Germline V lookup: CDR1 SEHNR, CDR2 FQNEAQ (reference sequence). This CDR3 comprises 18 residues. The CDR3 nucleotides are TGTGCCAGCAGCTTAAATCTGGGCGGGAGAGCCGATCATGGTACGCAGTATTTT. The encoded protein is CASSLNLGGRADHGTQYF.

This clonotype has more than one count but fewer than ten. The chain employs TRBV29-1 and TRBJ2-5; D tentatively reads TRBD1 or TRBD2 (5 bases each). Germline CDR1 is SQVTM and CDR2 is ANQGSEA. The V and J ends lost 3 bases and 5 bases respectively, with 16 bases between them. The CDR3 has 14 residues. CDR3 DNA sequence: TGCAGCGTTGACAGTCGAGGGCAGGGTGAGACCCAGTACTTC. Its translation: CSVDSRGQGETQYF.

This clonotype has just a few counts. The chain employs TRBV7-8 and TRBJ1-2; weak D call: TRBD1 (5 bases). The CDR3 length is 15 residues. Between the trimmed V and J ends, which lost 2 bases and 4 bases, there was a span of 14 bases. Germline CDR1 reads SGHVS; CDR2 reads FQNEAQ. CDR3: CASSLRGGRGYGYTF. As DNA, the CDR3 is TGTGCCAGCAGCTTACGGGGCGGGCGGGGCTATGGCTACACCTTC.

This clonotype was observed a few times. J is TRBJ1-1 and V is TRBV5-1; possibly TRBD1 for D (6 bases). The CDR3 length is 13 residues. Germline CDR1 and CDR2: SGHRS and YFSETQ. Trimming stripped 4 bases from V and 11 bases from J, with 18 bases between. DNA of the CDR3: TGCGCCAGCAGCCCCGGGACATCCGGGTCGGCTTTCTTT. Encoded protein: CASSPGTSGSAFF.